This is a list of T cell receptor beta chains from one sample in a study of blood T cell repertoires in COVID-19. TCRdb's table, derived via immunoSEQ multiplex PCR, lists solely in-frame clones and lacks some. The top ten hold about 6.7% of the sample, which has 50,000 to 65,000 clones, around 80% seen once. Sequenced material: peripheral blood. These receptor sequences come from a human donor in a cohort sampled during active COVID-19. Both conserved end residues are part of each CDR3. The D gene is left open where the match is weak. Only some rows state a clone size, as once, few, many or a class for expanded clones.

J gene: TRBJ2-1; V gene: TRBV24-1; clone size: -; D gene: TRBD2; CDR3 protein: CATRERERGSSYNEQFF; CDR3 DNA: TGTGCCACCAGGGAGAGAGAGCGGGGGAGCTCCTACAATGAGCAGTTCTTC
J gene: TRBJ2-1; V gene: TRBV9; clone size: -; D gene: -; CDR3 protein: CASSVDDYLYNEQFF; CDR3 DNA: TGTGCCAGCAGCGTGGACGACTATCTCTACAATGAGCAGTTCTTC
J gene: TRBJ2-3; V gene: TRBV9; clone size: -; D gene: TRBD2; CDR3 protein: CASSTGTSGLTDTQYF; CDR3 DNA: TGTGCCAGCAGCACCGGGACTAGCGGACTCACAGATACGCAGTATTTT
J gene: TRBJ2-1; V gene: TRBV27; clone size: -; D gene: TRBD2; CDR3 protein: CASSLLAGANNEQFF; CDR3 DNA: TGTGCCAGCAGCCTACTAGCGGGAGCGAACAATGAGCAGTTCTTC
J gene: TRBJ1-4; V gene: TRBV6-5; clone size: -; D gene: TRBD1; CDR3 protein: CASSYRGQNNEKLFF; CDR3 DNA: TGTGCCAGCAGTTACCGGGGACAGAATAATGAAAAACTGTTTTTT
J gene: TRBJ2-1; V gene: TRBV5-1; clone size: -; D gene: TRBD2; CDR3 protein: CASSSQTSGRGDEQFF; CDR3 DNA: TGCGCCAGCAGCTCCCAGACTAGCGGGAGGGGCGATGAGCAGTTCTTC
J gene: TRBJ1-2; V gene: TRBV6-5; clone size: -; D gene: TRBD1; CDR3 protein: CASSPPEGAVSGYTF; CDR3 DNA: TGTGCCAGCAGCCCCCCGGAGGGGGCCGTTAGTGGCTACACCTTC
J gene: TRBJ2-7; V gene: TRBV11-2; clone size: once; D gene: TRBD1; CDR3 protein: CASRDRRTGVEEQYF; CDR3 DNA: TGTGCCAGCAGGGACCGCAGGACAGGGGTAGAGGAGCAGTACTTC
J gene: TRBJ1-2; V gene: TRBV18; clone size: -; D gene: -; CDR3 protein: CASSPGRFAADGYTF; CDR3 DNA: TGTGCCAGCTCACCGGGGAGGTTTGCAGCCGATGGCTACACCTTC
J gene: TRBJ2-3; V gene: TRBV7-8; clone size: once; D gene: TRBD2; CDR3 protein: CASSPRTSGWRDTQYF; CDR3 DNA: TGTGCCAGCAGCCCCAGGACTAGCGGATGGCGGGATACGCAGTATTTT
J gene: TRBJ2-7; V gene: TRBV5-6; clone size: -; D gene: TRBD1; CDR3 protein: CASSRAGTGIGEQYF; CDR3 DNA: TGTGCCAGCAGCCGAGCCGGGACAGGGATTGGCGAGCAGTACTTC
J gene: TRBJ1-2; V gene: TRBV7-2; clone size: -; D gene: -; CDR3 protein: CASSLVGGANYGYTF; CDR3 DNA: TGTGCCAGCAGCTTAGTGGGGGGGGCTAACTATGGCTACACCTTC
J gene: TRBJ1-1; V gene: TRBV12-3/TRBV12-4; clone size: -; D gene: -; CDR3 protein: CASSPLGLEAFF; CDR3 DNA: TGTGCCAGCTCCCCACTCGGACTTGAAGCTTTCTTT
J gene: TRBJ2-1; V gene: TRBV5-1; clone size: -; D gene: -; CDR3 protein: CASTPGHSFGNEQFF; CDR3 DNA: TGCGCCAGCACCCCGGGACACTCCTTTGGGAATGAGCAGTTCTTC
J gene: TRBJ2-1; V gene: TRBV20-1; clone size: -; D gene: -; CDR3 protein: CSAWRVHEQFF; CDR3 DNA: TGCAGTGCCTGGAGGGTCCATGAGCAGTTCTTC
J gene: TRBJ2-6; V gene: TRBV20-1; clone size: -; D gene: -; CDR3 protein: CSASLYGDTGANVLTF; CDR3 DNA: TGCAGTGCTAGTTTGTACGGGGATACTGGGGCCAACGTCCTGACTTTC
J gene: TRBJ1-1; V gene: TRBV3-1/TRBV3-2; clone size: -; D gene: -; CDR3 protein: CASSQVGGGGLNTEAFF; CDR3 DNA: TGTGCCAGCAGCCAAGTCGGGGGTGGCGGACTGAACACTGAAGCTTTCTTT
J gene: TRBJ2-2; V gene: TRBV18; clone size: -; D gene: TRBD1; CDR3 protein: CASSPRTGTTGELFF; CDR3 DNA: TGTGCCAGCTCACCCCGGACAGGGACCACCGGGGAGCTGTTTTTT
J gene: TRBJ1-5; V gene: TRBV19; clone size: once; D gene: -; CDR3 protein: CASNPGGVTQPQHF; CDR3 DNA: TGTGCCAGTAATCCTGGAGGGGTGACTCAGCCCCAGCATTTT
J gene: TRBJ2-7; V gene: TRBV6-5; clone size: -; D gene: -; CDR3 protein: CASSYHYEQYF; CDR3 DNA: TGTGCCAGCAGTTACCACTACGAGCAGTACTTC
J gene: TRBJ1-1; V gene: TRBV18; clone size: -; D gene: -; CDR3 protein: CASSATQGSTEAFF; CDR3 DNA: TGTGCCAGCTCAGCTACGCAGGGGAGCACTGAAGCTTTCTTT
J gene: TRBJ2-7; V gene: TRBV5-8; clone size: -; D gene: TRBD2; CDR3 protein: CASSLAVSGRASYEQYF; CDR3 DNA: TGTGCCAGCAGCTTGGCGGTAAGCGGGAGGGCCAGCTACGAGCAGTACTTC
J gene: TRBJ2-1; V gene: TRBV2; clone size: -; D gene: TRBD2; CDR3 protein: CASSTPSSGTSRGNEQFF; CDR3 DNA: TGTGCCAGCAGTACCCCGAGCTCCGGGACTAGCCGTGGCAATGAGCAGTTCTTC